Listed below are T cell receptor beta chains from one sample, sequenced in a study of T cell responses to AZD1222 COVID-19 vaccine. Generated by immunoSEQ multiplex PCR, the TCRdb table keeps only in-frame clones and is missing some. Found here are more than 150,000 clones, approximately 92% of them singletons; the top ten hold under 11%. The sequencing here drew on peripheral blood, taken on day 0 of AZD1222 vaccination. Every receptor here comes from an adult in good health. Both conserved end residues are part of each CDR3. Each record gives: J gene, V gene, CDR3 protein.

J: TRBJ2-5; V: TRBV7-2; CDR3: CASSLARTLQETQYF
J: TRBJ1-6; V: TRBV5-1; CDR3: CASSNREGGNSPLHF
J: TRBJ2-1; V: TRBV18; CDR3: CASSPPRVGGPLYNEQFF
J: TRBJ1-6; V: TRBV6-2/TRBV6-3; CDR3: CASSYTQGANSPLHF
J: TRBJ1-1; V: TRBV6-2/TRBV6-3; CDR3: CASSHWDRLNTEAFF
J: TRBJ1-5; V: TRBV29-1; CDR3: CSVAGGEFQPQHF
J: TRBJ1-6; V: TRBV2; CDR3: CASSFRGYHSPLHF
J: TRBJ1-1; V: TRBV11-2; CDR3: CASSLDLGFDSEAFF
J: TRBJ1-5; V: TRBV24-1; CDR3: CATSDYRSNQPQHF
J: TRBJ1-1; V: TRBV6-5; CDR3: CASQRTGLEAFF
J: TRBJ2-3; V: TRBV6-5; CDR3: CASSRDRGLDTQYF
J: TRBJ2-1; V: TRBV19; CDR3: CASGLATYNEQFF